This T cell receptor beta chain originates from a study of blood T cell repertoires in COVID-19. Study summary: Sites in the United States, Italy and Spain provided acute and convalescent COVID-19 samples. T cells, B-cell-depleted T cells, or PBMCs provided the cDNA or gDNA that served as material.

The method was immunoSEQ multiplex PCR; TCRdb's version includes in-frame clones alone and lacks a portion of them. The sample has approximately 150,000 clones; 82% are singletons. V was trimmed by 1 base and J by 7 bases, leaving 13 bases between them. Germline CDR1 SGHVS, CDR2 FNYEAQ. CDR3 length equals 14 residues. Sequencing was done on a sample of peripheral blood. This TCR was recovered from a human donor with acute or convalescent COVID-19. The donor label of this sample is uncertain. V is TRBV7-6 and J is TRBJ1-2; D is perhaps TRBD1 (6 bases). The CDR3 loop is CASSLDTGLSGYTF. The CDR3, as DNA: TGTGCCAGCAGCTTAGATACAGGGCTCTCTGGCTACACCTTC.